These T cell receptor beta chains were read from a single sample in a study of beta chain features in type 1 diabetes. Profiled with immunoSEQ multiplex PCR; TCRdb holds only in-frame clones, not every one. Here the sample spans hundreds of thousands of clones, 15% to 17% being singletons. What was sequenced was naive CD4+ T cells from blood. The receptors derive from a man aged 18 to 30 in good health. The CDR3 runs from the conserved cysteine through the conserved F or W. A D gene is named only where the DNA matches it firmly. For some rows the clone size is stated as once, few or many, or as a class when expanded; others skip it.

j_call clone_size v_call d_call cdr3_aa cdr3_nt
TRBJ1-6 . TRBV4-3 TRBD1 CASSSGQVYNSPLHF TGCGCCAGCAGCTCCGGACAGGTCTATAATTCACCCCTCCACTTT
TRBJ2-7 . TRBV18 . CASSRKTGLSSYEQYF TGTGCCAGCTCACGGAAGACAGGCCTAAGCTCCTACGAGCAGTACTTC
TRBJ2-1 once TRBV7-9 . CASSRKRKPNVNEQFF TGTGCCAGCAGCCGGAAACGCAAACCGAATGTGAATGAGCAGTTCTTC
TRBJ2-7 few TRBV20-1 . CSARDNYEQYF TGCAGTGCGCGGGATAACTACGAGCAGTACTTC
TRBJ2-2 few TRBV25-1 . CASKLNTGELFF TGTGCCAGCAAGTTGAACACCGGGGAGCTGTTTTTT
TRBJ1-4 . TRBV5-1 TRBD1 CASSGTGKNEKLFF TGCGCCAGCAGCGGGACAGGGAAGAATGAAAAACTGTTTTTT
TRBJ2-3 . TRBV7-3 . CASSLIGTRSTDTQYF TGTGCCAGCAGCTTAATCGGGACGCGGAGCACAGATACGCAGTATTTT
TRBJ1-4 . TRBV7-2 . CASSLGGTTNEKLFF TGTGCCAGCAGCTTAGGCGGAACAACTAATGAAAAACTGTTTTTT
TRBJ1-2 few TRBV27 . CASSATVWGGYTF TGTGCCAGCAGTGCTACGGTGTGGGGTGGCTACACCTTC
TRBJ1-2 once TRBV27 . CASSPAWTAYGYTF TGTGCCAGCAGTCCGGCCTGGACAGCTTATGGCTACACCTTC
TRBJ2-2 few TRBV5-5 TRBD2 CASSRSGSGELFF TGTGCCAGCAGCCGTAGCGGGAGCGGGGAGCTGTTTTTT
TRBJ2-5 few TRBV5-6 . CASSPDTSRETQYF TGTGCCAGCAGCCCTGACACCTCCCGGGAGACCCAGTACTTC
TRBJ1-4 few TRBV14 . CASSKQTGTNEKLFF TGTGCCAGCAGCAAACAAACGGGAACTAATGAAAAACTGTTTTTT
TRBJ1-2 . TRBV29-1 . CSVSTHTNYGYTF TGCAGCGTTTCTACTCATACGAACTATGGCTACACCTTC
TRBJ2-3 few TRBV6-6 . CASSTTSGQTYTQYF TGTGCCAGCAGTACTACTTCCGGACAGACTTATACGCAGTATTTT
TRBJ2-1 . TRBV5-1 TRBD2 CASSLQLSGVGGEQFF TGCGCCAGCAGCTTACAACTCAGCGGGGTGGGCGGCGAGCAGTTCTTC
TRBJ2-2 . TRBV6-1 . CASSVPGIYGELFF TGTGCCAGCAGTGTGCCAGGAATCTACGGGGAGCTGTTTTTT
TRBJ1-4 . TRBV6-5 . CASSYSGEFNEKLFF TGTGCCAGCAGTTACTCCGGAGAGTTTAATGAAAAACTGTTTTTT
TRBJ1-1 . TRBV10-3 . CAITQVLNTEAFF TGTGCCATCACGCAGGTACTGAACACTGAAGCTTTCTTT
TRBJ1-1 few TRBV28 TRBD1 CASSRQGSPREAFF TGTGCCAGCAGTAGACAGGGATCCCCTCGGGAAGCTTTCTTT
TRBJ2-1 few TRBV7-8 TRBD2 CASNSVWRLAGGKTYNEQFF TGTGCCAGCAACTCTGTTTGGAGACTAGCGGGAGGGAAGACCTACAATGAGCAGTTCTTC
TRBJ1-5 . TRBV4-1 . CASSQAGGGQPQHF TGCGCCAGCAGCCAAGCGGGAGGAGGTCAGCCCCAGCATTTT
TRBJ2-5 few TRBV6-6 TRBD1 CASSSGTGGFETQYF TGTGCCAGCAGTTCCGGGACAGGGGGCTTTGAGACCCAGTACTTC
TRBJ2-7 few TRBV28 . CASSLKFHLYF TGTGCCAGCAGTTTAAAATTCCATCTGTACTTC
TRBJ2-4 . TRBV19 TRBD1 CASSIAGTAAKNIQYF TGTGCCAGTAGTATAGCGGGGACAGCAGCCAAAAACATTCAGTACTTC
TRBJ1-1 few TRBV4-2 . CASSPSDRSTEAFF TGTGCCAGCAGCCCGTCCGACAGGAGCACTGAAGCTTTCTTT
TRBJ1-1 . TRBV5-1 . CASSLGRENTEAFF TGCGCCAGCAGCTTGGGCAGGGAAAACACTGAAGCTTTCTTT
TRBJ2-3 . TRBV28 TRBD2 CASSLWGLGGDTQYF TGTGCCAGCAGTTTATGGGGACTAGGTGGAGATACGCAGTATTTT
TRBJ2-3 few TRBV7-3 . CASGPGSTDTQYF TGTGCCAGCGGCCCGGGGAGCACAGATACGCAGTATTTT
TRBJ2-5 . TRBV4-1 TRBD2 CASSQIGLAKETQYF TGCGCCAGCAGCCAGATAGGACTAGCGAAGGAGACCCAGTACTTC
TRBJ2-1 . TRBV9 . CASSADLVLLSYNEQFF TGTGCCAGCAGCGCCGATTTGGTTCTACTCTCCTACAATGAGCAGTTCTTC
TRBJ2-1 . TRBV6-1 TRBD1 CASSTGGNNEQFF TGTGCCAGCAGTACAGGGGGCAACAATGAGCAGTTCTTC
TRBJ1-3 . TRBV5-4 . CASSLDRSPGNTIYF TGTGCCAGCAGCTTGGACAGGTCCCCTGGAAACACCATATATTTT
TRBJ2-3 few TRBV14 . CASSPIAVYADTQYF TGTGCCAGCAGCCCCATAGCGGTGTACGCAGATACGCAGTATTTT
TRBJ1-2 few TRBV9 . CASSVAQGYGYTF TGTGCCAGCAGCGTAGCACAGGGCTATGGCTACACCTTC
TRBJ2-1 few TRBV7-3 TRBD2 CASSWGTSGSNEQFF TGTGCCAGCAGCTGGGGGACTAGCGGGAGTAATGAGCAGTTCTTC
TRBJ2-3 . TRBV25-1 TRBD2 CASSEGSLARGTDTQYF TGTGCCAGCAGTGAAGGGAGTCTAGCGCGGGGGACAGATACGCAGTATTTT
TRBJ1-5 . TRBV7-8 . CASSIQGSNQPQHF TGTGCCAGCAGCATACAGGGTAGCAATCAGCCCCAGCATTTT
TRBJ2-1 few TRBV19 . CASSIGRLLLNEQFF TGTGCCAGTAGTATAGGAAGGTTGCTCCTCAATGAGCAGTTCTTC
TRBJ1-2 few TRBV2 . CASNGEWKGNYGYTF TGTGCCAGCAATGGAGAATGGAAGGGAAACTATGGCTACACCTTC